A selection of T cell receptor beta chains follows, all from one sample in a study of a mutant IDH1 vaccine in newly diagnosed glioma. The repertoire was sequenced with immunoSEQ multiplex PCR; TCRdb's copy has only in-frame clones and lacks some. Here the sample spans about 74,000 clones, around nine tenths being singletons. Their recognized antigens are unknown. The source material was PBMCs, sampled from a glioma patient whose treatment included an IDH1 peptide vaccine. The receptors come from a man aged 25 to 40 with glioma. Each CDR3 is given with its conserved first and last residue. Each record gives: J gene, clone size, D gene, V gene, CDR3 DNA, CDR3 protein. The D gene is left open where the match is weak. Some rows have no size entry. The others give once, few or many, or a class for an expanded clone.

>TRBJ2-3|NA|TRBD2|TRBV15
TGTGCCACCAGCAGAGATGGGGGGGTCAGCACAGATACGCAGTATTTT
CATSRDGGVSTDTQYF
>TRBJ2-5|NA|NA|TRBV5-6
TGTGCCAGCGAGCTTGGGGGAGTCGAGACCCAGTACTTC
CASELGGVETQYF
>TRBJ1-1|NA|NA|TRBV19
TGTGCCAGTAAGGAGGTGATGAACACTGAAGCTTTCTTT
CASKEVMNTEAFF
>TRBJ1-2|NA|TRBD1|TRBV28
TGTGCCAGCAGTTATAGGGGACAGGGAGATGGCTATGGCTACACCTTC
CASSYRGQGDGYGYTF
>TRBJ2-2|NA|NA|TRBV29-1
TGCAGCGTTCGGGCGGGATCGAGCACCGGGGAGCTGTTTTTT
CSVRAGSSTGELFF
>TRBJ2-2|NA|TRBD2|TRBV9
TGTGCCAGCAGCACTACGACTAGCGGGATAAACACCGGGGAGCTGTTTTTT
CASSTTTSGINTGELFF
>TRBJ2-7|NA|TRBD2|TRBV5-4
TGTGCCAGCAGCGCACTAGCGGGGCGAACCTACGAGCAGTACTTC
CASSALAGRTYEQYF
>TRBJ2-3|NA|NA|TRBV7-6
TGTGCCAGCAGCAAAGGACCCCTCACAGATACGCAGTATTTT
CASSKGPLTDTQYF
>TRBJ2-7|once|TRBD2|TRBV7-9
TGTGCCAGCAGGTCGACTAGCTACACTCCCTACGAGCAGTACTTC
CASRSTSYTPYEQYF
>TRBJ2-2|NA|NA|TRBV7-8
TGTGCCAGCAGCTTCGGCTGGCGTAGCACCGGGGAGCTGTTTTTT
CASSFGWRSTGELFF
>TRBJ1-6|NA|NA|TRBV7-9
TGTGCCAGCAGCGCCGCACAGGGTTCACCCCTCCACTTT
CASSAAQGSPLHF
>TRBJ2-5|NA|TRBD1|TRBV6-5
TGTGCCACCATGTTACAGGGGAAAGAGACCCAGTACTTC
CATMLQGKETQYF
>TRBJ2-2|few|NA|TRBV2
TGTGCCAGCAGCCCTGGCGACACCGGGGAGCTGTTTTTT
CASSPGDTGELFF
>TRBJ2-7|NA|NA|TRBV18
TGTGCCAGCTCACCACTGTCAGGGGTGTACGAGCAGTACTTC
CASSPLSGVYEQYF
>TRBJ2-1|NA|NA|TRBV4-1
TGCGCCAGCAGCCCCGGCCGGGACCGAGTCTACAATGAGCAGTTCTTC
CASSPGRDRVYNEQFF
>TRBJ2-7|NA|TRBD2|TRBV5-1
TGCGCCAGCAGCTTGGGTGGCGGGGGGCAAGAAGAGCAGTACTTC
CASSLGGGGQEEQYF
>TRBJ2-1|NA|TRBD1|TRBV5-1
TGCGCCAGCAGCTCAAATACGGGACAGGGTTTGAATGAGCAGTTCTTC
CASSSNTGQGLNEQFF
>TRBJ2-1|NA|NA|TRBV7-2
TGTGCCAGCAGCTTAGCCGGCGGGACGGGTGAGCAGTTCTTC
CASSLAGGTGEQFF
>TRBJ2-3|NA|TRBD1|TRBV5-4
TGTGCCAGCAGCTTAAAAAGGGACAGGGTGGGAGATACGCAGTATTTT
CASSLKRDRVGDTQYF
>TRBJ1-1|NA|NA|TRBV7-6
TGTGCCAGCAGCTTAGTGCAAGCGAACACTGAAGCTTTCTTT
CASSLVQANTEAFF
>TRBJ2-2|NA|NA|TRBV7-2
TGTGCCAGCAGCTTAGGACTGAACACCGGGGAGCTGTTTTTT
CASSLGLNTGELFF
>TRBJ1-1|NA|NA|TRBV19
TGTGCCAGTACCCAGATAGGGCTCGGGACTGAAGCTTTCTTT
CASTQIGLGTEAFF
>TRBJ2-1|NA|TRBD1|TRBV6-5
TGTGCCGGCAGACGACACCCGGGACAGTACAATGAGCAGTTCTTC
CAGRRHPGQYNEQFF
>TRBJ1-6|NA|TRBD1|TRBV7-2
TGTGCCAGCAGCTTAGTACAGGGGAGTTCACCCCTCCACTTT
CASSLVQGSSPLHF
>TRBJ2-7|NA|NA|TRBV10-1
TGCGCCAGCAGTGACTTGGTCCCAACGACCTACGAGCAGTACTTC
CASSDLVPTTYEQYF
>TRBJ1-4|NA|NA|TRBV28
TGTGCCAGCAGCCCCTCCGGATACCAGGTGGAAAAACTGTTTTTT
CASSPSGYQVEKLFF
>TRBJ1-1|once|NA|TRBV7-2
TGTGCCAGCAGCCGCAGCCCCGGAGGGAGCACTGAAGCTTTCTTT
CASSRSPGGSTEAFF
>TRBJ2-5|NA|NA|TRBV19
TGTGCCAGTAGTAAGCCCCCCGGAGAGACCCAGTACTTC
CASSKPPGETQYF
>TRBJ1-5|NA|NA|TRBV19
TGTGCCAGTAACAACCCTCAGTATGGCAAGCCCCAGCATTTT
CASNNPQYGKPQHF
>TRBJ1-2|NA|NA|TRBV2
TGTGCCAGCAGCCAGAGGGCGGCAGGCAGTCATGGCTACACCTTC
CASSQRAAGSHGYTF
>TRBJ2-7|once|TRBD2|TRBV28
TGTGCCAGCAGTTTGGGCGGGAGAGCCGTCAACTACGAGCAGTACTTC
CASSLGGRAVNYEQYF
>TRBJ2-7|NA|NA|TRBV29-1
TGCAGCGTCCGCCTCTGGGACACACCAAGGGAGTACTTC
CSVRLWDTPREYF
>TRBJ2-5|NA|TRBD2|TRBV27
TGTGCCAGCAGTTTGCGGCCTAGCGGCGAGGGAGAGACCCAGTACTTC
CASSLRPSGEGETQYF
>TRBJ1-5|NA|NA|TRBV28
TGTGCCAGCACCCCTCGGACATTTTATAGCAATCAGCCCCAGCATTTT
CASTPRTFYSNQPQHF
>TRBJ2-7|NA|NA|TRBV27
TGTGCCAGCACCCCCGGGCCCGTCGGGCACGAGCAGTACTTC
CASTPGPVGHEQYF
>TRBJ2-2|NA|NA|TRBV28
TGTGCCAGCAGTCCTATTTCGAGGTTCGGGGAGCTGTTTTTT
CASSPISRFGELFF
>TRBJ1-1|NA|NA|TRBV9
TGTGCCAGCAGCGTAGACGGCGCTAGGAACACTGAAGCTTTCTTT
CASSVDGARNTEAFF
>TRBJ2-7|NA|NA|TRBV11-1
TGTGCCAGCAGCCCTGGCTACGAGCAGTACTTC
CASSPGYEQYF
>TRBJ2-3|NA|TRBD1|TRBV27
TGTGCCAGCAGTGACGACAGGGGGCGCGGCACAGATACGCAGTATTTT
CASSDDRGRGTDTQYF
>TRBJ2-7|NA|NA|TRBV28
TGTGCCAGCAGTTTCACGGGGGGCGCGGGAACCTACGAGCAGTACTTC
CASSFTGGAGTYEQYF
>TRBJ1-1|once|NA|TRBV28
TGTGCCAGCAGCCGGCAGGGACTTTCATGGCACACTGAAGCTTTCTTT
CASSRQGLSWHTEAFF
>TRBJ2-3|NA|NA|TRBV29-1
TGCAGCGCAAAGACAGGCACAGATACGCAGTATTTT
CSAKTGTDTQYF
>TRBJ1-5|NA|NA|TRBV28
TGTGCCAGCAGTTGGGGACGGGCTAGCTTTCAGCCCCAGCATTTT
CASSWGRASFQPQHF
>TRBJ1-2|NA|NA|TRBV28
TGTGCCAGCAGTTCAGGGGTCTCGGATGGCTACACCTTC
CASSSGVSDGYTF
>TRBJ2-7|once|TRBD2|TRBV28
TGTGCCAGCGTTAGGACTAGAGAATACGAGCAGTACTTC
CASVRTREYEQYF
>TRBJ2-1|NA|TRBD1|TRBV5-4
TGTGCCAGCAGCACCAGGACAGGGGATGAGCAGTTCTTC
CASSTRTGDEQFF
>TRBJ2-2|NA|TRBD2|TRBV5-1
TGCGCCAGCAGCCTATACGGACTAGCGGGAGCAACCGGGGAGCTGTTTTTT
CASSLYGLAGATGELFF
>TRBJ1-3|NA|NA|TRBV30
TGTGCCTGGGGAGGATTAGAACGGATCTCTGGAAACACCATATATTTT
CAWGGLERISGNTIYF
>TRBJ1-5|NA|NA|TRBV29-1
TGCAGCGTAGGACAGAGCAATCAGCCCCAGCATTTT
CSVGQSNQPQHF
>TRBJ2-3|NA|TRBD1|TRBV19
TGTGCCAGTAGTATCCCCGGGACAGGGAAAGATACGCAGTATTTT
CASSIPGTGKDTQYF
>TRBJ1-6|NA|NA|TRBV2
TGTGCCAGCAATAGGGACGGTTCACCCCTCCACTTT
CASNRDGSPLHF
>TRBJ2-7|NA|NA|TRBV28
TGTGCCAGCAGCTCACGCCGGGAGCAGTACTTC
CASSSRREQYF
>TRBJ2-5|once|NA|TRBV4-3
TGCGCCAGCAGCCGCAACCGGGGCACTGGGGAGACCCAGTACTTC
CASSRNRGTGETQYF
>TRBJ1-1|NA|TRBD1|TRBV7-2
TGTGCCAGCAGTCCACAGGGGGCCAATCCAGCTTTCTTT
CASSPQGANPAFF
>TRBJ2-7|NA|TRBD1|TRBV19
TGTGCCAGTAGTACTCAGGGGGCTACGTACGAGCAGTACTTC
CASSTQGATYEQYF
>TRBJ2-1|NA|NA|TRBV28
TGTGCCAGCAGTTTAGTGGTGGAGTCCTACAATGAGCAGTTCTTC
CASSLVVESYNEQFF
>TRBJ1-6|NA|NA|TRBV6-6
TGTGCCAGCAGTTCAAGGGGGAATTCACCCCTCCACTTT
CASSSRGNSPLHF
>TRBJ1-2|many|NA|TRBV4-2
TGTGCCAGCAGCCAAGATAAGGCGGGCTATGGCTACACCTTC
CASSQDKAGYGYTF
>TRBJ1-2|once|NA|TRBV20-1
TGCAGTGCCATAACAGGGTATGGCTACACCTTC
CSAITGYGYTF
>TRBJ1-1|NA|TRBD1|TRBV6-6
TGTGCCAGCAGTTACCACAGGGGGGACACTGAAGCTTTCTTT
CASSYHRGDTEAFF